A selection of T cell receptor beta chains follows, all from one sample in a study of T cell responses to AZD1222 COVID-19 vaccine. Clones were read by immunoSEQ multiplex PCR, and TCRdb kept only the in-frame ones, dropping some. The data contain over 110,000 clones, 80% to 90% of them singletons. Sequencing used peripheral blood, obtained on day 0 of AZD1222 vaccination. The receptors here all came from an adult in good health. Each CDR3 is given with its conserved first and last residue. A D gene is named only where the DNA matches it firmly. A clone size is listed for some rows: how often the clone was seen (once, few, many), or a class if it is expanded.

j_call clone_size v_call d_call cdr3_aa cdr3_nt
TRBJ2-7 NA TRBV11-2 TRBD1 CASSLEGTGGFDEQYF TGTGCCAGCAGCTTAGAGGGGACAGGGGGCTTCGACGAGCAGTACTTC
TRBJ2-5 few TRBV7-9 NA CASSPNERAQYF TGTGCCAGCAGCCCGAATGAGAGGGCCCAGTACTTC
TRBJ1-2 NA TRBV9 TRBD1 CASSVALGQGDYGYTF TGTGCCAGCAGCGTAGCATTGGGACAGGGGGACTATGGCTACACCTTC
TRBJ1-1 NA TRBV27 NA CASSPLGKGHSEAFF TGTGCCAGCAGTCCCCTCGGGAAGGGGCACTCTGAAGCTTTCTTT
TRBJ2-1 NA TRBV9 NA CASSTEDLSSYNEQFF TGTGCCAGCAGCACTGAGGACTTGAGCTCCTACAATGAGCAGTTCTTC
TRBJ2-7 NA TRBV30 NA CAWSVPNEQYF TGTGCCTGGAGTGTACCTAACGAGCAGTACTTC
TRBJ1-5 NA TRBV4-3 NA CASSQDYKGFNQPQHF TGCGCCAGCAGCCAAGACTACAAGGGATTCAATCAGCCCCAGCATTTT
TRBJ2-2 NA TRBV5-6 TRBD1 CASSLGQEYTGELFF TGTGCCAGCAGCTTAGGACAGGAATACACCGGGGAGCTGTTTTTT
TRBJ1-3 NA TRBV3-1/TRBV3-2 NA CASSQDPGTTRSGNTIYF TGTGCCAGCAGCCAAGATCCGGGGACCACCCGCTCTGGAAACACCATATATTTT
TRBJ1-6 NA TRBV7-2 NA CASSLERGVSPLHF TGTGCCAGCAGCCTAGAGAGGGGGGTTTCACCCCTCCACTTT
TRBJ1-5 NA TRBV7-9 NA CASSLDGGQYNQPQHF TGTGCCAGCAGCTTAGACGGCGGACAGTACAATCAGCCCCAGCATTTT
TRBJ2-3 NA TRBV11-3 NA CASSPGGGGTDTQYF TGTGCCAGCAGCCCTGGAGGGGGGGGCACAGATACGCAGTATTTT
TRBJ2-3 NA TRBV7-2 TRBD1 CASSGRDRGEDTQYF TGTGCCAGCAGCGGCCGGGACAGGGGAGAGGATACGCAGTATTTT
TRBJ1-5 few TRBV28 NA CASQELRQPQHF TGTGCCAGCCAAGAGCTGAGGCAGCCCCAGCATTTT
TRBJ1-1 NA TRBV4-2 TRBD1 CASSQDLGDRAEAFF TGTGCCAGCAGCCAAGATCTCGGAGACAGGGCCGAAGCTTTCTTT
TRBJ1-6 NA TRBV6-1 NA CASSEAGQSSYNSPLHF TGTGCCAGCAGTGAAGCAGGACAGAGCTCCTATAATTCACCCCTCCACTTT
TRBJ2-7 once TRBV29-1 NA CSVGIKGSSYF TGCAGCGTTGGCATAAAGGGATCTTCGTACTTC
TRBJ1-5 NA TRBV6-2/TRBV6-3 NA CASSFSPNQPQHF TGTGCCAGCAGCTTTTCCCCCAATCAGCCCCAGCATTTT
TRBJ1-4 NA TRBV4-2 TRBD1 CASSGTGNIEKLFF TGTGCCAGCAGCGGGACAGGAAATATCGAAAAACTGTTTTTT
TRBJ1-3 NA TRBV20-1 NA CSASLGRNPSGNTIYF TGCAGTGCTAGTCTAGGCAGGAACCCCTCTGGAAACACCATATATTTT
TRBJ1-4 NA TRBV5-1 NA CASSLGGGAGNEKLFF TGCGCCAGCAGCTTGGGCGGGGGCGCAGGTAATGAAAAACTGTTTTTT
TRBJ2-2 few TRBV19 TRBD1 CASRQGMTGELFF TGTGCCAGCCGACAGGGAATGACCGGGGAGCTGTTTTTT
TRBJ1-4 NA TRBV7-9 TRBD1 CASSLKTGSTEKLFF TGTGCCAGCAGCTTAAAGACAGGGTCTACGGAAAAACTGTTTTTT
TRBJ2-1 NA TRBV19 NA CASSSVGSLGIEQFF TGTGCCAGTAGTTCGGTTGGGAGCTTAGGAATCGAGCAGTTCTTC
TRBJ2-5 NA TRBV7-2 NA CASSLVTGGRETQYF TGTGCCAGCAGCTTAGTGACGGGGGGCAGAGAGACCCAGTACTTC
TRBJ1-5 NA TRBV30 NA CAWSPTPGHPRNQPQHF TGTGCCTGGAGTCCAACGCCGGGACACCCTAGAAATCAGCCCCAGCATTTT
TRBJ2-2 NA TRBV10-3 TRBD2 CAIAFTPPGTRITGELFF TGTGCCATTGCCTTCACCCCTCCTGGGACTAGGATCACCGGGGAGCTGTTTTTT
TRBJ1-2 NA TRBV6-5 NA CASRVSYGYTF TGTGCCAGCAGGGTTAGCTATGGCTACACCTTC
TRBJ2-5 NA TRBV28 TRBD1 CASSVGQGIGTQYF TGTGCCAGCAGTGTCGGACAGGGGATAGGGACCCAGTACTTC
TRBJ1-2 once TRBV18 TRBD1 CASSPETGQYGYTF TGTGCCAGCTCACCAGAGACAGGGCAGTATGGCTACACCTTC
TRBJ2-7 once TRBV27 NA CASSFLGHAYEQYF TGTGCCAGCAGTTTCCTCGGGCACGCCTACGAGCAGTACTTC
TRBJ2-3 NA TRBV7-9 TRBD1 CASSSPQGDVTDTQYF TGTGCCAGCAGCTCTCCTCAGGGGGATGTCACAGATACGCAGTATTTT
TRBJ1-2 NA TRBV2 NA CASSEDSYGYTF TGTGCCAGCAGTGAAGACAGCTATGGCTACACCTTC
TRBJ1-6 NA TRBV5-6 NA CASSPDSRGSPLHF TGTGCCAGCAGCCCCGATTCCAGGGGTTCACCCCTCCACTTT
TRBJ2-2 once TRBV7-9 TRBD2 CASSPLAGARGGELFF TGTGCCAGCAGCCCCCTAGCGGGTGCGCGTGGCGGGGAGCTGTTTTTT
TRBJ2-1 NA TRBV29-1 NA CSVSDGSSYNEQFF TGCAGCGTTTCGGACGGGAGCTCCTACAATGAGCAGTTCTTC
TRBJ2-5 many TRBV2 TRBD2 CASSARLAGGETQYF TGTGCCAGCAGCGCTAGACTAGCGGGAGGTGAGACCCAGTACTTC
TRBJ2-2 NA TRBV7-3 NA CASSPVGAMDTGELFF TGTGCCAGCAGCCCTGTAGGGGCCATGGACACCGGGGAGCTGTTTTTT
TRBJ2-6 few TRBV4-3 NA CASSQGQTGANVLTF TGCGCCAGCAGCCAGGGACAAACTGGGGCCAACGTCCTGACTTTC
TRBJ2-3 once TRBV5-4 NA CASGQGNTDTQYF TGTGCCAGTGGTCAGGGGAACACAGATACGCAGTATTTT
TRBJ1-3 once TRBV4-1 NA CASSQGQFRGNTIYF TGCGCCAGCAGCCAAGGACAGTTTCGGGGAAACACCATATATTTT
TRBJ2-7 NA TRBV11-2 NA CASSLDHSSPYEQYF TGTGCCAGCAGCTTAGATCACAGCAGCCCCTACGAGCAGTACTTC
TRBJ1-1 once TRBV6-1 NA CASSEGVRSF TGTGCCAGCAGTGAAGGGGTGAGGAGCTTT
TRBJ2-2 NA TRBV24-1 TRBD1 CATAPTGGRDTGELFF TGTGCCACCGCACCTACAGGGGGCAGGGACACCGGGGAGCTGTTTTTT
TRBJ1-2 NA TRBV10-3 NA CAINYGGGPAGYTF TGTGCCATCAATTACGGGGGGGGCCCCGCTGGCTACACCTTC
TRBJ2-2 NA TRBV28 TRBD2 CASSTSGRHNTGELFF TGTGCCAGCTCCACTAGCGGGAGACATAACACCGGGGAGCTGTTTTTT
TRBJ1-2 NA TRBV7-2 NA CASSQSEQFLNYGYTF TGTGCCAGCAGCCAAAGCGAACAGTTCCTCAACTATGGCTACACCTTC
TRBJ2-7 once TRBV6-6 TRBD1 CASSFRTGASPYEQYF TGTGCCAGCAGTTTCAGGACAGGTGCCAGTCCCTACGAGCAGTACTTC